This T cell receptor (beta chain) was identified during a study of shared clonotypes between healthy human individuals (dated by TCRdb to 2018 to 2020). Background for the entire study: Two women and three men aged 18 to 49 years were included in the cohort. For each donor, CD4 naive and CD4 memory were each run on three plates, CD8 naive on two plates, and CD8 memory on one plate. To estimate repertoire size and how much clonotypes are shared between individuals, the study performed deep sequencing of blood TCR repertoires from a few healthy adults. To increase sequencing depth and limit assay-specific biases, TCR repertoire library preparation and sequencing were carried out by different laboratories using diverse techniques. Per donor, leukapheresis produced somewhere between about 0.85 and 9.5 billion PBMCs.

The donors were healthy, HIV-negative adults with no recently reported acute infections or vaccinations. Only Caucasian adults living in Nashville, Tennessee, USA were represented among the donors. CD4+ T cells were enriched through magnetic negative selection, after which naive cells were positively selected on CD45RA and the remaining negative fraction served as the memory subset. After blood collection by leukapheresis, PBMCs were isolated using Ficoll-Histopaque density gradient centrifugation and then cryopreserved in the vapor phase of liquid nitrogen. Purity and quantity of every magnetically sorted T cell population were checked by analytical flow cytometry. From each sorted fraction, genomic DNA was isolated and quantified by UV absorbance on a Nanodrop 2000c. Using the deep immunoSEQ assay, TCR CDR3 regions were amplified from genomic DNA by multiplex PCR. Extracted genomic DNA from each cell subset was spread evenly across all wells of several immunoSEQ 96-well plates, with each plate serving as a replicate. For sorted subsets, roughly 200 ng of genomic DNA, equivalent to roughly 30,000 T cell genomes, went into each replicate PCR. Purified libraries were measured with a Qubit 3.0 fluorometer, size-checked on a Bioanalyzer 2100, and measured again with the KAPA Library Quantification kit. Every immunoSEQ 96-well plate was sequenced on a dedicated single-read 150-cycle Illumina NextSeq 550 flow cell. As for the authors' bioinformatics: The immunoSEQ output contained only junctional sequences without quality scores, so filtering could not match that applied to full-length reads. Sequences were annotated with PyIR, a Python wrapper for IgBLAST v1.9, and V/J genes and CDR3 were assigned using IMGT germline references. Reads were filtered out if the reads had weak V/J assignments (E-value above 1e-6), no CDR3, stop codons, out-of-frame junctions, or ambiguous translated residues. V3J clonotypes were defined as sequences sharing an identical inferred V gene, J gene, and CDR3 amino acid sequence. Percentage overlap between repertoires was calculated by dividing the number of shared unique clonotypes by the size of the smaller repertoire. Richness of each repertoire was evaluated using RTK rarefaction, the Chao1 estimator, and Recon v2.1 estimates of unobserved clonotypes. Generation probabilities were computed with OLGA for all TCRbeta clonotypes obtained by the gDNA method from a handful of donors. TCRdb mirrors the immuneACCESS table, restricted to in-frame sequences. Some clones are absent from its copies; in checked studies, under half trace to an unresolved V gene, and the reason for the others is unknown. Clone size and the V and J calls come from that table; the DNA yielded D and trimming. The sample table records millions of clones; approximately 92% of these occur just once. The top ten hold under 0.15% of the sample.

Points the paper makes about the study in general: Even with the large sequencing depth, rarefaction of the sorted-subset datasets indicated that sequencing was incomplete. The small number of donors limited the genetic and exposure-history diversity represented. Pairwise subsampling led to the expectation that sequencing depth would affect the degree of clonotype sharing among donors. Sampling was restricted to blood, and TCR repertoires in tissues likely differ from the TCR repertoires found in blood. Compared with non-shared clonotypes, clonotypes shared by all four sorted-subset donors had higher generation probabilities. When a handful of donors were compared, the shared fraction of clonotypes was around 5% for naive CD4, less than 4% for naive CD8, 2.3% for memory CD4, and 0.35% to 0.5% for memory CD8. Larger estimated clonotype richness was generally found for naive subsets than for memory subsets.

With respect to this clone: This clone's antigen is unknown. There are no base qualities to consult, and no much larger clone falls within one base.

The CDR3, from cysteine to phenylalanine, totals 13 residues. Only the CDR3 region is kept as DNA, spanning 39 bases read in frame from base 1. Per the germline V gene, MNHNS is the CDR1 and SASEGT is the CDR2. V gives up 6 bases and J gives up 2 bases, and the segment between their germline ends measures 11 bases. The sequencing input was naive CD4+ T cells sorted from blood. The label giving this sample's cell subset or site can be read as: CD45RA+ positively selected. This sequence uses TRBV6-1 and TRBJ2-7, with TRBD1 tentatively as D gene (5 bases match). This sequence originates from a young man in good health. The nucleotides read TGTGCCAGCAGCACCCAGGGAACCTACGAGCAGTACTTC. It is translated as CASSTQGTYEQYF.